The rows below give T cell receptor beta chains drawn from one sample of a study of T cells after yellow fever vaccination. TCRdb fed the 5' RACE reads into MiXCR, producing one record per CDR3 protein. Seen here are some 560,000 distinct CDR3 sequences, roughly a sixth observed once, and the top ten hold roughly a sixth. Sample: PBMCs, taken 4 to 6 days after the first yellow fever vaccination. Receptors were obtained from a young man who received the YFV17D yellow fever vaccine. The CDR3 runs from the conserved cysteine through the conserved F or W. The order of the fields is clone size, J gene, V gene, D gene, CDR3 DNA, CDR3 protein. D genes are given only for firm matches. Not every row has a clone size; where given, it reads once, few, many or a size class.

>many|TRBJ1-6|TRBV7-2|NA
TGTGCCAGCAGCTTCGGACAGTATTCACCCCTCCACTTT
CASSFGQYSPLHF
>NA|TRBJ1-6|TRBV12-3/TRBV12-4|TRBD1
TGTGCCAGCAGGGACGCGGGACAGCCAAATTCACCCCTCCACTTT
CASRDAGQPNSPLHF
>few|TRBJ2-3|TRBV5-1|NA
TGCGCCAGCAGGCGTCGGACAACTAGCACAGATACGCAGTATTTT
CASRRRTTSTDTQYF
>few|TRBJ1-2|TRBV29-1|TRBD1
TGCAGCGTTACTCGCCAGCCAGGACAGGGGGTAGGAGGCTACACCTTC
CSVTRQPGQGVGGYTF
>NA|TRBJ2-6|TRBV6-1|TRBD1
TGTGCCAGCAGTGTTTACAGGGGCTCTGGGGCCAACGTCCTGACTTTC
CASSVYRGSGANVLTF
>NA|TRBJ2-1|TRBV25-1|TRBD1
TGTGCCAGCAGTGAACAGGGGGCCCTCTATAATGAGCAGTTCTTC
CASSEQGALYNEQFF
>few|TRBJ1-3|TRBV4-1|NA
TGCGCCAGCAGCCAAGATCCTGGGCACTCTGGAAACACCATATATTTT
CASSQDPGHSGNTIYF
>few|TRBJ2-3|TRBV3-1|NA
TGTGCCAGCAGCCAGGCCGATTTTGGGGGGAGCACAGATACGCAGTATTTT
CASSQADFGGSTDTQYF
>NA|TRBJ2-7|TRBV12-3/TRBV12-4|NA
TGTGCCAGCACCCTGGACAGCGGAGAGCAGTACTTC
CASTLDSGEQYF
>few|TRBJ2-6|TRBV2|NA
TGTGCCAGCAGTGAACAGGAAGGGCTCTGGGCCAACGTCCTGACTTTC
CASSEQEGLWANVLTF